The clone carrying this T cell receptor beta chain was counted between two and nine times. No antigen is known for it. This CDR3 is built from 14 residues. Trimming shortened V by 4 bases and J by 7 bases, and 17 bases separated the two germline ends. Germline CDR1 MGHDK, CDR2 SYGVNS. This specimen belongs to a study of T cells after yellow fever vaccination. The TCR cDNA carried a universal primer site and UMIs from 5'RACE template switching. MiXCR was run by TCRdb on the 5' RACE reads, yielding one entry per CDR3 protein. The repertoire holds 500,000 to 700,000 distinct CDR3 sequences, with under 25% as singletons. Study-level points and caveats: Reappearance after the booster was observed for most primary-vaccination clones (96% CD4, around 90% CD8). Although the secondary response was weaker, it peaked faster, at day 5 versus 15. The presence of abundant clonotypes contaminating from the bulk population was possible in FACS-sorted repertoires.

This chain joins TRBV25-1 and TRBJ2-7; tentative D call: TRBD2 (6 bases). The receptor was derived from a man aged 25-45 years who received the YFV17D yellow fever vaccine. The sequenced sample was PBMCs, obtained 15 days after the yellow fever booster vaccination. The CDR3 DNA reads as TGTGCCAGCAGTGTAACGGATCCGACTAGGGAGCAGTACTTC. It translates to CASSVTDPTREQYF.